One and the same sample provided the 28 T cell receptor beta chains below, sequenced in a study of T cells in tuberculosis. Sequencing used immunoSEQ multiplex PCR; TCRdb keeps in-frame clones, though not all of them. The repertoire consists of about 33,000 clones, with under 95% occurring once and the leading ten covering around 7.7%. Sequenced sample: PBMCs. The receptors originated from a donor between 10 and 35 years old with latent tuberculosis or without tuberculosis infection. Some clones in this sample may be carry-over from other donors' samples.

The V gene is TRBV6-5, the J gene TRBJ1-2, with D unresolved. V was clipped by 0 bases and J by 7 bases, with 15 bases between them. The CDR3 runs to 15 residues. CDR1 is MNHEY and CDR2 is SVGAGI in the germline V gene. This CDR3 is CASSYSIRGLSGYTF. DNA for the CDR3: TGTGCCAGCAGTTACTCGATCCGGGGTCTTAGTGGCTACACCTTC.

The chain has TRBV7-9 and TRBJ1-6; 11 nucleotides line up with TRBD1. This CDR3 spans 16 amino acids. The germline CDR1 and CDR2 sequences are SEHNR and FQNEAQ (reference sequence). Trimming removed 5 bases from V and 3 bases from J; junction bases left unmatched: 3. CDR3 sequence: CASSGTGGRYNSPLHF. The CDR3 DNA is TGTGCCAGCAGCGGGACAGGGGGACGCTATAATTCACCCCTCCACTTT. Full variable domain (rest looked up from reference TRBV7-9 and TRBJ1-6): DTGVSQNPRHKITKRGQNVTFRCDPISEHNRLYWYRQTLGQGPEFLTYFQNEAQLEKSRLLSDRFSAERPKGSFSTLEIQRTEQGDSAMYLCASSGTGGRYNSPLHFGNGTRLTVT.

The gene calls are TRBV30 and TRBJ2-2; TRBD1 matches at 8 bases. After removal of 2 bases from V and 1 base from J, the junction contained 6 bases not matched to a gene. Germline loops: CDR1 GTSNPN, CDR2 SVGIG (reference sequence). This CDR3 comprises 16 residues. The CDR3 DNA follows: TGTGCCTGGAGTTTGAGGACAGGGAGGAACACCGGGGAGCTGTTTTTT. It encodes CAWSLRTGRNTGELFF.

The chain joins TRBV10-3 to TRBJ2-5; 10 bases fit TRBD1. V shed 4 bases and J 3 bases; nucleotides not matched to a gene: 2. The length of the CDR3 is 14 residues. CDR1 is ENHRY and CDR2 is SYGVKD in the germline V gene. The CDR3 loop is CAISGTGGEETQYF. CDR3 bases: TGTGCCATCAGTGGGACAGGGGGGGAAGAGACCCAGTACTTC.

The chain has TRBV2 and TRBJ2-2, with 9 bases fitting TRBD1. CDR1 is SNHLY, CDR2 FYNNEI, per germline. The CDR3 runs to 14 residues. Trimming cost V 5 bases and J 6 bases; bases outside gene matches: 4. The CDR3 nucleotides read TGTGCCAGCAGTTGGGACAGGGCGGCCGGGGAGCTGTTTTTT. As protein: CASSWDRAAGELFF.

The genes are TRBV11-2 and TRBJ2-3; 10 bases are shared with TRBD1. The V and J ends lost 1 base and 5 bases, in that order; junction bases with no gene match: 0. Germline lookup yields CDR1 SGHAT and CDR2 FQNNGV. The CDR3 covers 14 residues. CDR3 nucleotides: TGTGCCAGCAGCTTAGGGACAGGGGGAGATACGCAGTATTTT. Protein product: CASSLGTGGDTQYF.

The chain recombines TRBV2 with TRBJ1-4; D is unresolved. The germline gives CDR1 SNHLY, CDR2 FYNNEI. The CDR3 covers 15 residues. V gave up 4 bases and J gave up 5 bases, with 14 bases separating them. CDR3 sequence (DNA): TGTGCCAGCAGTGTCTCGGTGGCGGGAAATGAAAAACTGTTTTTT. This codes for CASSVSVAGNEKLFF.

V gene TRBV29-1 combines with J gene TRBJ1-2, with 9 bases fitting TRBD1. Germline CDR1 reads SQVTM; CDR2 reads ANQGSEA. The V and J ends lost 7 bases and 0 bases, in that order; junction bases with no gene match: 9. CDR3 length: 15 amino acids. This chain's CDR3 is CSGWTGVGTNYGYTF. CDR3 sequence (DNA): TGCAGCGGCTGGACAGGGGTGGGTACTAACTATGGCTACACCTTC.

The chain combines TRBV28 with TRBJ2-2, with TRBD2 matching over 8 bases. The trim removed 10 bases at V and 4 bases at J, leaving 14 bases unmatched. Germline values: CDR1 MDHEN, CDR2 SYDVKM. The CDR3 sequence is 16 residues long. The DNA of the CDR3 is TGTGCCACCGTGTCGGGAGGGGAGCCGGGCACCGGGGAGCTGTTTTTT. Its translation: CATVSGGEPGTGELFF.

This chain links TRBV18 with TRBJ2-5; D ambiguous. The V gene's germline CDR1 is KGHSH and CDR2 LQKENI. The CDR3 length is 12 residues. The V gene lost 5 bases and the J gene lost 3 bases, with 7 bases spanning the gap. The CDR3 DNA reads as TGTGCCAGCTCATCATCAGAAGAGACCCAGTACTTC. It codes for CASSSSEETQYF.

The chain recombines TRBV11-3 with TRBJ2-1, with a weak D call TRBD2 (5 bases). Germline V gene sequence: CDR1 SGHNT, CDR2 YENEEA. This CDR3 comprises 13 residues. V gave up 1 base and J gave up 4 bases, with 5 bases separating them. This chain's CDR3 is CASSLGTYNEQFF. The CDR3 nucleotides are TGTGCCAGCAGCTTAGGGACTTACAATGAGCAGTTCTTC.

Concerning this clone itself: A junction boundary mismatches the germline segment, possibly from a read error. This chain links TRBV28 with TRBJ2-5, with D perhaps TRBD2 (5 bases). The CDR3 has 13 amino acids. Germline assignment: CDR1 MDHEN and CDR2 SYDVKM. The CDR3 protein is CASSFSGLETQHF. In DNA form, the CDR3 reads TGTGCCAGCAGTTTTTCGGGATTAGAGACCCAGCACTTC.

This chain uses TRBV19 with TRBJ1-2, with TRBD1 identical over 7 bases. This CDR3 region has 16 residues. Germline V CDR1 and CDR2: LNHDA, SQIVND (reference sequence). V lost 4 bases and J lost 1; bases outside the gene matches: 9. DNA of the CDR3: TGTGCCAGTAGTAGCCCCCAGGGACAGCATAACTATGGCTACACCTTC. This codes for CASSSPQGQHNYGYTF.

V and J are TRBV9 and TRBJ2-3; 7 bases map to TRBD2. Germline CDR1 SGDLS, CDR2 YYNGEE. V shed 2 bases and J 0 bases; nucleotides not matched to a gene: 3. This CDR3 contains 15 residues. For the CDR3, the DNA is TGTGCCAGCAGCGTCGCGGGGGTAAGCACAGATACGCAGTATTTT. It yields the protein CASSVAGVSTDTQYF.

V is TRBV5-4 and J is TRBJ2-3; TRBD2 agrees at 12 bases. The junction had 4 bases not matched to a gene; V was cut back by 0 bases and J by 2 bases. This CDR3 region has 17 residues. CDR1 and CDR2 from the germline V gene are SGHNT and YYREEE (reference sequence). This CDR3 reads CASSLGLAGGHTDTQYF. The DNA for the CDR3 is TGTGCCAGCAGCTTGGGCCTAGCGGGAGGGCACACAGATACGCAGTATTTT.

This CDR3 reads CASSSRQLLPYEQYF. The DNA of the CDR3 is TGTGCCAGCAGCTCCAGACAACTCCTACCCTACGAGCAGTACTTC. This chain joins TRBV13 and TRBJ2-7; no definite D call. Trimming took off 4 bases at V and 2 bases at J, with 15 bases between the two ends. The length of the CDR3 is 15 residues. Germline lookup yields CDR1 PRHDT and CDR2 FYEKMQ (reference sequence).

V usage is TRBV2 and J usage is TRBJ1-6; D gene uncertain. The CDR3 contains 16 residues. Trimming took 6 bases from V and 4 from J, leaving 16 bases between them. The V gene's germline CDR1 is SNHLY and CDR2 FYNNEI. CDR3 loop: CASRTRESVYNSPLHF. The CDR3 nucleotides read TGTGCCAGCAGGACCCGGGAGTCGGTTTATAATTCACCCCTCCACTTT.

The CDR3 sequence is CASRQTGIRTYEQYF. The CDR3 nucleotides read TGTGCCAGCAGGCAGACCGGGATCAGGACCTACGAGCAGTACTTC. This sequence joins TRBV27 and TRBJ2-7; TRBD2 might be the D (5 bases). Between the trimmed V and J ends, which lost 6 bases and 2 bases, there was a span of 17 bases. CDR1 is MNHEY and CDR2 is SMNVEV in the germline V gene (reference sequence). The CDR3 contains 15 residues.

The chain recombines TRBV9 with TRBJ2-1, with D uncertain. CDR1 and CDR2 from the germline V gene are SGDLS and YYNGEE. Trimming took off 4 bases at V and 5 bases at J, with 4 bases between the two ends. The length of the CDR3 is 11 residues. CDR3 in amino acids: CASSYNNEQFF. The DNA for the CDR3 is TGTGCCAGCAGCTATAACAATGAGCAGTTCTTC.

The V and J genes are TRBV6-1 and TRBJ2-7; 9 positions agree with TRBD2. CDR3 length equals 15 residues. Per germline, CDR1 MNHNS and CDR2 SASEGT. J gave up 0 bases and V 5 bases, and 5 bases lay outside the gene matches. The DNA of the CDR3 is TGTGCCAGCAGTTCACATAGCGGGAGCTCCTACGAGCAGTACTTC. Its translation is CASSSHSGSSYEQYF.

The rearrangement uses TRBV6-6 and TRBJ1-2; 8 nucleotides agree with TRBD1. Germline trimming cut 5 bases from V and 5 bases from J; bases unmatched to any gene: 13. The CDR3 totals 16 residues. From germline, CDR1 is MNHNY and CDR2 SVGAGI (reference sequence). The chain's CDR3 is CASSRDRPGNGYGYTF. The CDR3 DNA sequence: TGTGCCAGCAGTCGGGACAGGCCGGGGAATGGTTATGGCTACACCTTC.

This clone was found once. This chain connects TRBV27 to TRBJ2-7; tentative D call: TRBD2 (5 bases). V was shortened by 6 bases and J by 5 bases, with 29 bases between the two germline ends. This CDR3 has 18 amino acids. The germline V gene encodes CDR1 MNHEY and CDR2 SMNVEV (reference sequence). CDR3: CASSPSGWFSPSVHEQYF. The CDR3 DNA reads as TGTGCCAGCAGCCCGAGCGGATGGTTTTCCCCCTCCGTCCACGAGCAGTACTTC.

The rearrangement uses TRBV6-5 and TRBJ1-1, with D maybe TRBD1 (6 bases). Germline V gives CDR1 MNHEY, CDR2 SVGAGI. The CDR3 runs to 15 residues. Trimming cost V 4 bases and J 6 bases, with 18 bases left between them. DNA of the CDR3: TGTGCCAGCAGTTCGCCTCTCACAGGGTTGCCTGAAGCTTTCTTT. This sequence encodes CASSSPLTGLPEAFF.

The chain uses TRBV5-4 and TRBJ1-1; D is possibly TRBD1 (5 bases). In germline, CDR1 is SGHNT, CDR2 YYREEE (reference sequence). The CDR3 has 15 amino acids. V was pared by 2 bases and J by 2 bases, with 13 bases between. The CDR3 loop is CASSFKGLFNTEAFF. The CDR3 DNA is TGTGCCAGCAGCTTTAAGGGACTGTTCAACACTGAAGCTTTCTTT.

This chain uses TRBV27 with TRBJ2-7, with TRBD2 identical over 7 bases. CDR1 is MNHEY and CDR2 is SMNVEV in the germline V gene (reference sequence). The junction had 3 bases not matched to a gene; V was cut back by 2 bases and J by 2 bases. There are 14 residues in the CDR3. The CDR3 is CASSLSGTPYEQYF. DNA for the CDR3: TGTGCCAGCAGTTTAAGCGGGACCCCCTACGAGCAGTACTTC.

The J gene is TRBJ2-1, the V gene TRBV6-9; D unclear. The V end was cut by 4 bases, the J end by 0 bases, with 19 bases between. Germline V lookup: CDR1 MNHGY, CDR2 SVAAGI. The CDR3 is made up of 18 amino acids. CDR3 residues: CASSSPSSVLSSYNEQFF. For the CDR3, the DNA is TGTGCCAGCAGTTCCCCCTCGAGCGTCCTCAGCTCCTACAATGAGCAGTTCTTC.

The chain employs TRBV5-6 and TRBJ2-7; D perhaps matches TRBD2 (6 bases). Per germline, CDR1 SGHDT and CDR2 YYEEEE. Trimming cost V 0 bases and J 7 bases, with 14 bases left between them. The CDR3 contains 14 residues. CDR3 nucleotides: TGTGCCAGCAGCTTGGTGGTTCCAGCGGGTGAGCAGTACTTC. The encoded protein is CASSLVVPAGEQYF.

This clone came up once. The chain uses TRBV28 and TRBJ1-1; D ambiguous. Trimming left V 2 bases short and J 3 bases short, with 4 bases between. The CDR3 totals 12 residues. CDR1 is MDHEN and CDR2 is SYDVKM in the germline V gene. The CDR3 loop reads CASSLLDTEAFF. The CDR3 DNA is TGTGCCAGCAGTTTACTTGACACTGAAGCTTTCTTT.